This entry lists 18 T cell receptor beta chains sequenced from one sample in a study of T cell clonotyping in hematopoietic cell transplantation. Clones were sequenced by immunoSEQ multiplex PCR, and TCRdb holds only the in-frame ones, with some missing. The sample holds tens of thousands of clones; roughly 90% are singletons and the top ten take roughly 3.5%. As to time point: recipient sample about 28 days before transplant, after cytoreduction. Sequenced here: peripheral blood mononuclear cells, sampled before stem cell transplant. The receptors were gathered from a man younger than 30 with biphenotypic leukemia. Some clones in this sample may be carry-over from other donors' samples.

The genes are TRBV6-5 and TRBJ1-1; a weak D match, TRBD1 (6 bases). The V gene lost 0 bases and the J gene lost 3 bases, with 14 bases spanning the gap. The CDR3 contains 16 residues. The V gene's germline CDR1 is MNHEY and CDR2 SVGAGI. The CDR3 reads CASSYSPWQGYTEAFF. The CDR3 nucleotides read TGTGCCAGCAGTTACTCTCCCTGGCAGGGGTACACTGAAGCTTTCTTT.

The chain joins TRBV6-1 to TRBJ1-2, with D possibly TRBD1 on 6 matching bases. The CDR3 has 14 amino acids. Trimming stripped 7 bases from V and 5 bases from J, with 17 bases between. Per the germline V gene, CDR1 is MNHNS and CDR2 is SASEGT. DNA of the CDR3: TGTGCCAGCACTCCATCCAGGGGAATATATGGCTACACCTTC. This gives the protein CASTPSRGIYGYTF.

The rearrangement joins TRBV9 to TRBJ2-2; D is uncertain. CDR3 size: 14 residues. The V end lost 3 bases, the J end lost 6 bases, and 12 bases lay between the germline ends. CDR1 is SGDLS and CDR2 is YYNGEE in the germline V gene. The CDR3 nucleotides are TGTGCCAGCAGCGCCTTACTAAGCCCCGGGGAGCTGTTTTTT. Protein sequence: CASSALLSPGELFF. The variable domain in full, completed from reference TRBV9 and TRBJ2-2, reads DSGVTQTPKHLITATGQRVTLRCSPRSGDLSVYWYQQSLDQGLQFLIQYYNGEERAKGNILERFSAQQFPDLHSELNLSSLELGDSALYFCASSALLSPGELFFGEGSRLTVL.

V is TRBV7-9 and J is TRBJ2-5; maybe TRBD2 (5 bases). There are 15 residues in the CDR3. Germline CDR1 is SEHNR and CDR2 is FQNEAQ (reference sequence). Trimming took off 3 bases at V and 1 base at J, with 12 bases between the two ends. The CDR3 DNA follows: TGTGCCAGCAGCTTGTGGCGGCTAGCCCAAGAGACCCAGTACTTC. Its translation is CASSLWRLAQETQYF.

The J gene is TRBJ2-6, the V gene TRBV23-1; D remains unclear. TRBV23-1 counts as an open reading frame of uncertain function. This CDR3 spans 16 amino acids. Trimming removed 8 bases from V and 4 bases from J, with 18 bases in between. The CDR3 region is CASDRVGSTGANVLTF. In DNA, the CDR3 is TGCGCCAGCGACCGGGTCGGATCAACCGGGGCCAACGTCCTGACTTTC.

This sequence joins TRBV10-3 and TRBJ2-7; D not certain. The CDR3 extends over 14 amino acids. The germline CDR1 and CDR2 sequences are ENHRY and SYGVKD. V was clipped by 3 bases and J by 3 bases, with 12 bases between them. CDR3 region: CAISDLGNSYEQYF. The CDR3 DNA sequence: TGTGCCATCAGTGACCTAGGGAATAGCTACGAGCAGTACTTC.

This chain joins TRBV6-5 and TRBJ1-5, with D perhaps TRBD1 (5 bases). The CDR3 covers 14 residues. Trimming took off 6 bases at V and 8 bases at J, with 17 bases between the two ends. From germline, CDR1 is MNHEY and CDR2 SVGAGI. CDR3 coding DNA: TGTGCCAGCAGCCCCGGGACCGTGGTTGAGCCCCAGCATTTT. Amino acid sequence: CASSPGTVVEPQHF.

The J gene is TRBJ1-2, the V gene TRBV4-1, with 8 bases identical to TRBD1. The CDR3 spans 14 residues. The V and J ends lost 8 bases and 3 bases, in that order; junction bases with no gene match: 8. Per the germline V gene, CDR1 is MGHRA and CDR2 is YSYEKL. The CDR3 DNA reads as TGCGCCAGCTCCGGGACAGGTTTTTACTATGGCTACACCTTC. Its translation: CASSGTGFYYGYTF.

The J gene is TRBJ1-2, the V gene TRBV30; D unresolved. The CDR3 runs 12 residues. Trimming cost V 1 base and J 4 bases, with 7 bases left between them. Germline V CDR1 and CDR2: GTSNPN, SVGIG (reference sequence). The CDR3 region is CAWSDRSYGYTF. The CDR3, as DNA: TGTGCCTGGAGTGATCGGTCCTATGGCTACACCTTC.

The chain links TRBV11-2 to TRBJ2-7; TRBD1 matches at 11 bases. Trimming at V came to 5 bases and at J to 3 bases, leaving 9 bases not matched to a gene. Per the germline V gene, CDR1 is SGHAT and CDR2 is FQNNGV. CDR3 size: 16 residues. The CDR3 here is CASSVWDRGYVYEQYF. The DNA of the CDR3 is TGTGCCAGCAGCGTATGGGACAGGGGGTACGTCTACGAGCAGTACTTC.

The J gene is TRBJ1-1, the V gene TRBV30; D not certain. Germline CDR1 reads GTSNPN; CDR2 reads SVGIG (reference sequence). V shed 0 bases and J shed 0 bases, with 8 bases lying between them. The CDR3 is 14 amino acids. The CDR3 sequence: CAWSVRQMNTEAFF. The CDR3 DNA is TGTGCCTGGAGTGTTCGGCAGATGAACACTGAAGCTTTCTTT.

J is TRBJ2-7 and V is TRBV6-6; 7 nucleotides match TRBD2. Germline V gene data show CDR1 as MNHNY and CDR2 as SVGAGI (reference sequence). The CDR3 loop spans 15 amino acids. V trimming: 6 bases; J trimming: 0 bases; junction bases outside the gene matches: 8. The CDR3: CASRMGEGSSYEQYF. In DNA form, the CDR3 reads TGTGCCAGCAGAATGGGGGAGGGGAGCTCCTACGAGCAGTACTTC.

This chain joins TRBV4-2 and TRBJ2-7; tentatively, D is TRBD2 (6 bases). Trimming removed 0 bases at V and 6 bases at J, with 9 bases between. Germline V lookup: CDR1 LGHNA, CDR2 YNFKEQ. This CDR3 spans 13 amino acids. CDR3 sequence reads: CASSQDSGVEQYF. CDR3 nucleotide sequence: TGTGCCAGCAGCCAAGATAGCGGCGTCGAGCAGTACTTC.

This clone occurred once. V and J are TRBV5-4 and TRBJ2-6, with 7 bases lining up with TRBD1. V dropped 4 bases and J dropped 4; count of bases not matched to a gene: 5. Germline V gene lookup returns CDR1 SGHNT and CDR2 YYREEE (reference sequence). The CDR3 runs 15 residues. CDR3 bases: TGTGCCAGCAGCCTAGGGGGCTCCGGGGCCAACGTCCTGACTTTC. Its translation is CASSLGGSGANVLTF.

The chain combines TRBV19 with TRBJ2-1; 7 bases fit TRBD2. The germline V gene encodes CDR1 LNHDA and CDR2 SQIVND (reference sequence). The CDR3 sequence is 15 residues long. Trimming cost V 9 bases and J 4 bases; bases outside gene matches: 12. CDR3 coding DNA: TGTGCCAGCAGGGTCTCTCGCGGGAGTTACAATGAGCAGTTCTTC. Translated: CASRVSRGSYNEQFF.

CDR3 amino acids: CASSEAWERVAFF. CDR3 nucleotide sequence: TGTGCCAGCAGTGAAGCGTGGGAACGCGTAGCTTTCTTT. V is TRBV6-1 and J is TRBJ1-1; D is unresolved. Trimming shortened V by 0 bases and J by 10 bases, and 12 bases separated the two germline ends. From germline, CDR1 is MNHNS and CDR2 SASEGT. The CDR3 runs 13 residues.

This chain joins TRBV25-1 and TRBJ2-1; 8 bases fit TRBD2. The V segment lost 4 bases and the J segment 3 bases; nucleotides outside the gene matches: 5. The germline V gene has CDR1 MGHDK and CDR2 SYGVNS. The CDR3 contains 15 residues. CDR3 sequence (DNA): TGTGCCAGCAGTGTACGGACTAGCCACTACAATGAGCAGTTCTTC. Protein: CASSVRTSHYNEQFF.

The CDR3 spells CASSYSRAGELFF. CDR3 DNA sequence: TGTGCCAGCAGTTACTCGAGGGCCGGGGAGCTGTTTTTT. This chain joins TRBV6-5 and TRBJ2-2; TRBD2 is a possible D gene (5 bases). This CDR3 contains 13 residues. Germline CDR1 reads MNHEY; CDR2 reads SVGAGI. Trimming shortened V by 0 bases and J by 6 bases, and 5 bases separated the two germline ends.